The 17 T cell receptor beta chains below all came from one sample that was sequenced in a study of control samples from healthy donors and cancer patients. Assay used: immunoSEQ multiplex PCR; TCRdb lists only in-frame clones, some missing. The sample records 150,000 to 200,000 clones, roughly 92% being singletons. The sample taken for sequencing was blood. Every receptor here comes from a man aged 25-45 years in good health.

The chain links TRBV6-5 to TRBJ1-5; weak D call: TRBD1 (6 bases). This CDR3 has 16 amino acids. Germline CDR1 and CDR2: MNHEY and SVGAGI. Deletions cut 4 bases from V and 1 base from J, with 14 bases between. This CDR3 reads CASSSGGTLSNQPQHF. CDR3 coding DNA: TGTGCCAGCAGTTCGGGTGGGACACTGAGCAATCAGCCCCAGCATTTT.

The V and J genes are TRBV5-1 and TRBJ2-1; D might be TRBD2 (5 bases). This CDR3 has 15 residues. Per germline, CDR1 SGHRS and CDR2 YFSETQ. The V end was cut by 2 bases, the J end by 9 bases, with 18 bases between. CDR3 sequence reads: CASSFSTSLMSEQFF. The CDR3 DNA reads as TGCGCCAGCAGCTTTTCTACTAGTTTAATGAGTGAGCAGTTCTTC. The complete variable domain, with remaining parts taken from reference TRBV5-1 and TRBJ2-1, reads KAGVTQTPRYLIKTRGQQVTLSCSPISGHRSVSWYQQTPGQGLQFLFEYFSETQRNKGNFPGRFSGRQFSNSRSEMNVSTLELGDSALYLCASSFSTSLMSEQFFGPGTRLTVL.

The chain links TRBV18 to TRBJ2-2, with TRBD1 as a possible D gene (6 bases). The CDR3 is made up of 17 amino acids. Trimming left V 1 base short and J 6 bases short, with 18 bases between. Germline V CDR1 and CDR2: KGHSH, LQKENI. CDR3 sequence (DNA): TGTGCCAGCTCACCACTATCGGGACAAATCGTCCCCGGGGAGCTGTTTTTT. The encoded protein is CASSPLSGQIVPGELFF.

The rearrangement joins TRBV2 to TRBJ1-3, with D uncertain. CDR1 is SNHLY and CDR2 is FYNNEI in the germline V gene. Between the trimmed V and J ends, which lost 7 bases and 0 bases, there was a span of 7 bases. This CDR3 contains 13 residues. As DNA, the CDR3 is TGTGCCAGCACCTTAGGCTCTGGAAACACCATATATTTT. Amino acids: CASTLGSGNTIYF.

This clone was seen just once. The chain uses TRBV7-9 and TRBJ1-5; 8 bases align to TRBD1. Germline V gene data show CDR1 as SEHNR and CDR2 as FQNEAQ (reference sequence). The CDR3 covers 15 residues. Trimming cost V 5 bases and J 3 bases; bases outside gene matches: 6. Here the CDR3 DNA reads TGTGCCAGCAGCCCAGGGGGCACAGTCAATCAGCCCCAGCATTTT. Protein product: CASSPGGTVNQPQHF.

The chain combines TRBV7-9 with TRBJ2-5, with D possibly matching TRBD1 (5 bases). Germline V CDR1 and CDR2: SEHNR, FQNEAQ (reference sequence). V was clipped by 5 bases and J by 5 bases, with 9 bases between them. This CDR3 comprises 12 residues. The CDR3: CASSGPGETQYF. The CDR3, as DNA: TGTGCCAGCAGCGGTCCAGGGGAGACCCAGTACTTC.

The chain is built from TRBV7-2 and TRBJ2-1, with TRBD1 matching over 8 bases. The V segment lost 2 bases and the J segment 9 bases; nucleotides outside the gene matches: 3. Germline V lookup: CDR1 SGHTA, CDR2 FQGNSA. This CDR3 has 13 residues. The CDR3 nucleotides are TGTGCCAGCAGCTTAACACAGGGGGGTGAGCAGTTCTTC. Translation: CASSLTQGGEQFF.

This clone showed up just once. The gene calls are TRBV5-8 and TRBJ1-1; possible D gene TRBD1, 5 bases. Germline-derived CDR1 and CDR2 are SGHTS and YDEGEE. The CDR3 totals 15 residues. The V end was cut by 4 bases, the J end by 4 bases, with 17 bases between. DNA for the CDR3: TGTGCCAGCAGCCCGGGGGTGGCTGGTGGCACTGAAGCTTTCTTT. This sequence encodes CASSPGVAGGTEAFF.

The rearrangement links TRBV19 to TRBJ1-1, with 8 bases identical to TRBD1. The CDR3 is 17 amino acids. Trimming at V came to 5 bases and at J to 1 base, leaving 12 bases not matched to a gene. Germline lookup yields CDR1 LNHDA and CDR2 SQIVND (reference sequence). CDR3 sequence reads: CASSRTSGGWGNTEAFF. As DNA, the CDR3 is TGTGCCAGTAGTCGGACCTCAGGGGGCTGGGGGAACACTGAAGCTTTCTTT.

CDR3: CASSPQGQGLNEQFF. Here the CDR3 DNA reads TGTGCCAGCTCACCGCAGGGACAGGGACTAAATGAGCAGTTCTTC. V gene TRBV18 combines with J gene TRBJ2-1, with 9 positions matching TRBD1. The V gene end was trimmed by 3 bases and the J gene end by 7 bases; junction bases not matched to a gene: 7. The CDR3 extends over 15 amino acids. Germline V CDR1 and CDR2: KGHSH, LQKENI.

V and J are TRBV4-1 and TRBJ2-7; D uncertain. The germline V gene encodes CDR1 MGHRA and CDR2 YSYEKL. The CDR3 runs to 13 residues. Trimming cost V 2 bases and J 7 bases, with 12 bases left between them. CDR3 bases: TGCGCCAGCAGCCAATGGACCAGCAGAGAGCAGTACTTC. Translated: CASSQWTSREQYF.

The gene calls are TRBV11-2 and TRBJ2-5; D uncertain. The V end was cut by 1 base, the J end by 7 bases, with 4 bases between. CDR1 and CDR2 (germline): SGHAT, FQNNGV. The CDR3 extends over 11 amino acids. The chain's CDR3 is CASSLGSTQYF. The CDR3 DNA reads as TGTGCCAGCAGCTTAGGATCGACCCAGTACTTC.

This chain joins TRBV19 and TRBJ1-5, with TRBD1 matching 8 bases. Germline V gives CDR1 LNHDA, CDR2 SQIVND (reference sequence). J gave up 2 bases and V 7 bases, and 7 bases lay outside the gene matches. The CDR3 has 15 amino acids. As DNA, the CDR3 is TGTGCCAGTAACGACGGACAGGGCGGCAATCAGCCCCAGCATTTT. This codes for CASNDGQGGNQPQHF.

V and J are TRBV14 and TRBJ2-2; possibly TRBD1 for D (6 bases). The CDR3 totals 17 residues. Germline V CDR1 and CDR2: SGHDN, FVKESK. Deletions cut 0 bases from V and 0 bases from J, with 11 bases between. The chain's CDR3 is CASSQDIQGPNTGELFF. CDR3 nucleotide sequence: TGTGCCAGCAGCCAAGATATTCAGGGGCCGAACACCGGGGAGCTGTTTTTT.

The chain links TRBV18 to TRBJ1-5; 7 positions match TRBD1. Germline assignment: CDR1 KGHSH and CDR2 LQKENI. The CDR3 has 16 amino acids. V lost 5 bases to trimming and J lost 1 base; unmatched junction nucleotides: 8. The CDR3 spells CASSVQGVGSNQPQHF. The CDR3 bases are TGTGCCAGCTCAGTTCAGGGGGTCGGGAGCAATCAGCCCCAGCATTTT. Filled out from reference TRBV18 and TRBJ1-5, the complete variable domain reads NAGVMQNPRHLVRRRGQEARLRCSPMKGHSHVYWYRQLPEEGLKFMVYLQKENIIDESGMPKERFSAEFPKEGPSILRIQQVVRGDSAAYFCASSVQGVGSNQPQHFGDGTRLSIL.

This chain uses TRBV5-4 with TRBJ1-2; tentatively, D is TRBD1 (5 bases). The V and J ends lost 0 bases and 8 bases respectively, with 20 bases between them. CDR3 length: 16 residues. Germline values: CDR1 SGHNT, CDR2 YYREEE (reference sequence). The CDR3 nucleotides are TGTGCCAGCAGCTTGGCGGGTAACAGGATGCGCGCGGGCTACACCTTC. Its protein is CASSLAGNRMRAGYTF. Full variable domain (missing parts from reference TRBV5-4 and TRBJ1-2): ETGVTQSPTHLIKTRGQQVTLRCSSQSGHNTVSWYQQALGQGPQFIFQYYREEENGRGNFPPRFSGLQFPNYSSELNVNALELDDSALYLCASSLAGNRMRAGYTFGSGTRLTVV.

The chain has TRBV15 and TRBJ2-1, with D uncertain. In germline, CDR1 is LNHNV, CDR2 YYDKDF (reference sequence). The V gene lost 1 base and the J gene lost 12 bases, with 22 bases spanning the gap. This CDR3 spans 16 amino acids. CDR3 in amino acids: CATSRGWIDRAVRQFF. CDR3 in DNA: TGTGCCACCAGCAGAGGATGGATAGACCGGGCGGTCCGGCAGTTCTTC.